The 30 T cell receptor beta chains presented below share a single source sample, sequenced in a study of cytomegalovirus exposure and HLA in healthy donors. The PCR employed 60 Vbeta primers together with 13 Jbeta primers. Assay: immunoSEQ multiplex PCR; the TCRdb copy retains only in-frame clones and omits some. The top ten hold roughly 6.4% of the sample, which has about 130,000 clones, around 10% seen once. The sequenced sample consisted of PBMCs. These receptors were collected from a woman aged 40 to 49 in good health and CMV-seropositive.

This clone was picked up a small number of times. The CDR3 DNA reads TGTGCCAGCAGTCGACAGGTGAACACCGGGGAGCTGTTTTTT. It is translated as CASSRQVNTGELFF. The chain uses TRBV2 and TRBJ2-2; D might be TRBD1 (6 bases). This CDR3 has 14 residues. Trimming left V 5 bases short and J 1 base short, with 8 bases between. The germline V gene has CDR1 SNHLY and CDR2 FYNNEI. The complete variable domain, with remaining parts taken from reference TRBV2 and TRBJ2-2, reads EPEVTQTPSHQVTQMGQEVILRCVPISNHLYFYWYRQILGQKVEFLVSFYNNEISEKSEIFDDQFSVERPDGSNFTLKIRSTKLEDSAMYFCASSRQVNTGELFFGEGSRLTVL.

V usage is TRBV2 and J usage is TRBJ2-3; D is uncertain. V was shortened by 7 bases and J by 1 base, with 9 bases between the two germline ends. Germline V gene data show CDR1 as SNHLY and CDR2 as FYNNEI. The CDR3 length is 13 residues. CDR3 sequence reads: CASNTVRTDTQYF. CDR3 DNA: TGTGCCAGCAACACAGTTCGCACAGATACGCAGTATTTT.

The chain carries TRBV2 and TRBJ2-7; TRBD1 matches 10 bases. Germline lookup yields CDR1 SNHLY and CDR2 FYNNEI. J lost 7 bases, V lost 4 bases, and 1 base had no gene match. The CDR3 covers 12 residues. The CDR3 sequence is CASSGTGGEQYF. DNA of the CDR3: TGTGCCAGCAGTGGGACAGGGGGAGAGCAGTACTTC.

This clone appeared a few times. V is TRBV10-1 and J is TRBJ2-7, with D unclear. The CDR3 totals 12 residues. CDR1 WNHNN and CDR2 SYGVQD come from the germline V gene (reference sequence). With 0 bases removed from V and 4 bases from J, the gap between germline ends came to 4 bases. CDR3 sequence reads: CASSESRYEQYF. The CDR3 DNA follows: TGCGCCAGCAGTGAGTCGAGGTACGAGCAGTACTTC.

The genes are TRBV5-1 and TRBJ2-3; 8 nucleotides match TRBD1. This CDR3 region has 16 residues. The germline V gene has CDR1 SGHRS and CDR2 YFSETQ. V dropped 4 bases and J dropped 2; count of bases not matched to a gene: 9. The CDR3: CASSLGTGLSTDTQYF. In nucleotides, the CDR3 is TGCGCCAGCAGCCTAGGGACAGGTTTATCCACAGATACGCAGTATTTT.

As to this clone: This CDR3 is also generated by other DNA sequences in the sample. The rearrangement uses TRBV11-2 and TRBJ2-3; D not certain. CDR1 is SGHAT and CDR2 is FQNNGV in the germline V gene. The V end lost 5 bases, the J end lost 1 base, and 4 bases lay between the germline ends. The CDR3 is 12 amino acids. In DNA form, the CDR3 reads TGTGCCAGCAGCCCCGGCACAGATACGCAGTATTTT. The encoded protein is CASSPGTDTQYF. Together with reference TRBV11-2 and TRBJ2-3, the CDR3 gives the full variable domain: EAGVAQSPRYKIIEKRQSVAFWCNPISGHATLYWYQQILGQGPKLLIQFQNNGVVDDSQLPKDRFSAERLKGVDSTLKIQPAKLEDSAVYLCASSPGTDTQYFGPGTRLTVL.

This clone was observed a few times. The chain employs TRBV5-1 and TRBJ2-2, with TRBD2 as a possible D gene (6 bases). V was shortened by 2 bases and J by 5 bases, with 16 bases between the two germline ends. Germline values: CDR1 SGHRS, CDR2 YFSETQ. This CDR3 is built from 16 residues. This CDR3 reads CASSFAGGGGTGELFF. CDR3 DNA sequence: TGCGCCAGCAGCTTCGCCGGGGGAGGTGGAACCGGGGAGCTGTTTTTT.

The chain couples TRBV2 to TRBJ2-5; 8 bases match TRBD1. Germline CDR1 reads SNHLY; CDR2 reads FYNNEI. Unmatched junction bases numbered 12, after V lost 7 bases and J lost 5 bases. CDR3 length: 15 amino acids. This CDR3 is CASIKDREFSETQYF. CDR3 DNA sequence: TGTGCCAGCATAAAGGACAGGGAATTTAGTGAGACCCAGTACTTC.

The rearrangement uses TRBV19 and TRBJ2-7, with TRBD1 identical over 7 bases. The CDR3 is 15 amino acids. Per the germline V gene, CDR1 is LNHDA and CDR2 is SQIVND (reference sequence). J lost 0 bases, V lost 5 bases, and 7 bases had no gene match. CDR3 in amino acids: CASSPRQGPSYEQYF. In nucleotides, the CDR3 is TGTGCCAGTAGTCCTCGACAGGGCCCCTCCTACGAGCAGTACTTC.

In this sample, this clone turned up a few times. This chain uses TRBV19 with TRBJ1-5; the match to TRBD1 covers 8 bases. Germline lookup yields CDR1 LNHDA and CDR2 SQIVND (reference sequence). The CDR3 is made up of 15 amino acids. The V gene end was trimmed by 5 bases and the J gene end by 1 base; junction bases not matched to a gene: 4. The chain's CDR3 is CASSFRQGSNQPQHF. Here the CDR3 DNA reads TGTGCCAGTAGTTTTCGACAGGGGAGCAATCAGCCCCAGCATTTT.

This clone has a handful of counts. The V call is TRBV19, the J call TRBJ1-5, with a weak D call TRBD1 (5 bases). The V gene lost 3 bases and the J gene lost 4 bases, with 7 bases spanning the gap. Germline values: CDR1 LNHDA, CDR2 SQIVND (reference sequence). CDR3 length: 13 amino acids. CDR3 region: CASSMQGNQPQHF. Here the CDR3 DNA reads TGTGCCAGTAGTATGCAGGGTAATCAGCCCCAGCATTTT.

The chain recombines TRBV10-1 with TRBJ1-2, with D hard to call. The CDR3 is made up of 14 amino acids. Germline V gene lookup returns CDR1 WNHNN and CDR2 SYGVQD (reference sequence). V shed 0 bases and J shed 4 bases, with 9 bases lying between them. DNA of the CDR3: TGCGCCAGCAGTGAGTCGCCAGAGGGCTATGGCTACACCTTC. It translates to CASSESPEGYGYTF.

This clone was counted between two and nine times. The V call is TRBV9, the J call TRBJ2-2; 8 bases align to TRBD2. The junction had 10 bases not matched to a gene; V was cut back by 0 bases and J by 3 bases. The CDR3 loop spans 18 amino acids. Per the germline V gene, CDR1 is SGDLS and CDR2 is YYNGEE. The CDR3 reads CASSVGRAGGSDTGELFF. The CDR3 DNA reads TGTGCCAGCAGCGTAGGGAGGGCGGGGGGTTCCGACACCGGGGAGCTGTTTTTT. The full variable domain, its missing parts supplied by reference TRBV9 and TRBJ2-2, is DSGVTQTPKHLITATGQRVTLRCSPRSGDLSVYWYQQSLDQGLQFLIQYYNGEERAKGNILERFSAQQFPDLHSELNLSSLELGDSALYFCASSVGRAGGSDTGELFFGEGSRLTVL.

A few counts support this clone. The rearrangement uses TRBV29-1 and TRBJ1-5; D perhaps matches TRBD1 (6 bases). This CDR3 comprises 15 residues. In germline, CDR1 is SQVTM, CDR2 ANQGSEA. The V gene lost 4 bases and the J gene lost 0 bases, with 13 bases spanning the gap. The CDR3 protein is CSVGRDTYSNQPQHF. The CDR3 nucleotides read TGCAGCGTTGGCCGGGACACCTATAGCAATCAGCCCCAGCATTTT.

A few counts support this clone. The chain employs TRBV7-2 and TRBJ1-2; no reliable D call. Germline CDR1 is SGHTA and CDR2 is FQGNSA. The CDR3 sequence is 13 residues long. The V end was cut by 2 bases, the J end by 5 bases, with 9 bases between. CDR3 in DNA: TGTGCCAGCAGCTTAAATAAACTTTATGGCTACACCTTC. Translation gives CASSLNKLYGYTF.

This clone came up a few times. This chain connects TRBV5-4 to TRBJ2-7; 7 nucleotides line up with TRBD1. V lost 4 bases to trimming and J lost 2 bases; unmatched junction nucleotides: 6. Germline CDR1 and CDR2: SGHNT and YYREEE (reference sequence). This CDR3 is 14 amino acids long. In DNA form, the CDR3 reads TGTGCCAGCAGCCGAGAGGGGACAGCCTACGAGCAGTACTTC. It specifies CASSREGTAYEQYF.

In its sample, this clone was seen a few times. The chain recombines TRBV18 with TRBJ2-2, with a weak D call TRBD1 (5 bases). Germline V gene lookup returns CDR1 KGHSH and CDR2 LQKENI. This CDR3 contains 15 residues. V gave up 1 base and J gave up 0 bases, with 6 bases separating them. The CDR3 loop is CASSPQGSNTGELFF. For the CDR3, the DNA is TGTGCCAGCTCACCACAGGGGTCGAACACCGGGGAGCTGTTTTTT.

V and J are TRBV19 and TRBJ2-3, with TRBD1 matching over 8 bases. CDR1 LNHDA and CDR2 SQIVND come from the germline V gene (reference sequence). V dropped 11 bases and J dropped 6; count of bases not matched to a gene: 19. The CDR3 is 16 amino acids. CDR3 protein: CAALLPGGRPADTQYF. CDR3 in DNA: TGTGCCGCCCTTTTACCAGGGGGCCGGCCTGCGGATACGCAGTATTTT.

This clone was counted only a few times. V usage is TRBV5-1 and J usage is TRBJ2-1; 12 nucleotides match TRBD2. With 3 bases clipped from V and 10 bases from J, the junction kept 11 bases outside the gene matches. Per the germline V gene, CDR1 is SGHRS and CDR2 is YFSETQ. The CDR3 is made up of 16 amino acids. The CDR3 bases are TGCGCCAGCAGCTGGACCGGGACTAGCGGGTCCACGGAGCAGTTCTTC. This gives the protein CASSWTGTSGSTEQFF.

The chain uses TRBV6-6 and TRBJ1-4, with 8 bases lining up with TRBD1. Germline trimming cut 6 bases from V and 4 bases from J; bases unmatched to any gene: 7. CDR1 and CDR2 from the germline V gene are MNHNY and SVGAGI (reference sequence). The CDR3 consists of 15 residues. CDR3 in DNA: TGTGCCAGCAGGGACAGGGATCTACTTAATGAAAAACTGTTTTTT. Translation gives CASRDRDLLNEKLFF.

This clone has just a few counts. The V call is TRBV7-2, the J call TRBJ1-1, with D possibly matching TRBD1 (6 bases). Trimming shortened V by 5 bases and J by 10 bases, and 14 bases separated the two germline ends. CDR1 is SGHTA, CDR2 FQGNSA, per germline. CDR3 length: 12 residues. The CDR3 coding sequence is TGTGCCAGCAGCACCCGGACAGCACGAGCTTTCTTT. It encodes CASSTRTARAFF.

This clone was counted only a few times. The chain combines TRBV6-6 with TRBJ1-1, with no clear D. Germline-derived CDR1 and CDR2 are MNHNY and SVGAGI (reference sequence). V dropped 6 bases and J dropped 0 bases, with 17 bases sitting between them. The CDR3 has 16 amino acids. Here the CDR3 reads CASSHYTGIMNTEAFF. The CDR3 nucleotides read TGTGCCAGCAGCCACTACACCGGAATCATGAACACTGAAGCTTTCTTT.

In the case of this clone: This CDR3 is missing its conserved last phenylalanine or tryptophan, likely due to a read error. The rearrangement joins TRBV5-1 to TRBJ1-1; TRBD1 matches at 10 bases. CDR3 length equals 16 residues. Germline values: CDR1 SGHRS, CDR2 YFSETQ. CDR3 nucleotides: TGCGACAGCAGCCCCGGCCACAGGGGGACAGGGGTTGAAGCTTTCTTG. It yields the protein CDSSPGHRGTGVEAFL.

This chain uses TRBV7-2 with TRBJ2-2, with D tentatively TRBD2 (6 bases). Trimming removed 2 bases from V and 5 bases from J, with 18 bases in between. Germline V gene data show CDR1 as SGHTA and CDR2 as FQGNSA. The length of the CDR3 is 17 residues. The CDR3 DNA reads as TGTGCCAGCAGCTTATTCGGGGGTTCTCGAACGACCGGGGAGCTGTTTTTT. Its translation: CASSLFGGSRTTGELFF.

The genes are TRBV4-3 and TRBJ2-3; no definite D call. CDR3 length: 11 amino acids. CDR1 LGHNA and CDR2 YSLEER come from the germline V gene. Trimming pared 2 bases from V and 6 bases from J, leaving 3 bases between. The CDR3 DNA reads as TGCGCCAGCAGCCAACCTGATACGCAGTATTTT. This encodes CASSQPDTQYF.

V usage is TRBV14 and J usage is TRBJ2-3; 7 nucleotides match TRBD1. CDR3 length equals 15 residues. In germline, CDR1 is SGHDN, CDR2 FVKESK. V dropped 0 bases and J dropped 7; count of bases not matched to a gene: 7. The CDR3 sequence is CASSQDDPRGYTQYF. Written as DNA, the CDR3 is TGTGCCAGCAGCCAAGATGACCCCAGGGGGTATACGCAGTATTTT. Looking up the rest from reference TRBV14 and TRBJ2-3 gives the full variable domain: EAGVTQFPSHSVIEKGQTVTLRCDPISGHDNLYWYRRVMGKEIKFLLHFVKESKQDESGMPNNRFLAERTGGTYSTLKVQPAELEDSGVYFCASSQDDPRGYTQYFGPGTRLTVL.

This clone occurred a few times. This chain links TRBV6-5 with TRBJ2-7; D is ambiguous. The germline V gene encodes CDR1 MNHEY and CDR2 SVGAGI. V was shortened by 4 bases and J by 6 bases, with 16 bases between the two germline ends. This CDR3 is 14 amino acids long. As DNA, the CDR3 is TGTGCCAGCAGTTCTCCCTTCCGACAATCCGAGCAGTACTTC. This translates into CASSSPFRQSEQYF.

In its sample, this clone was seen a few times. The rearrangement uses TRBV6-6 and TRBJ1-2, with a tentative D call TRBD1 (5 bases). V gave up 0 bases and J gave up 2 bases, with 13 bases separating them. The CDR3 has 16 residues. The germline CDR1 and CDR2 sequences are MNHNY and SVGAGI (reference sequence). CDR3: CASSYSRKEGNYGYTF. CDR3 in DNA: TGTGCCAGCAGTTACTCGAGGAAGGAGGGGAACTATGGCTACACCTTC.

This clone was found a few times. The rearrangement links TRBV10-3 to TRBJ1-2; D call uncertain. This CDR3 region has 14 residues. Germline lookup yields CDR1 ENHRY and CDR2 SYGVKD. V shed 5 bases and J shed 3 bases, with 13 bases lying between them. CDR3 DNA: TGTGCCATCAGTCCCAGTGGCGGGGACTATGGCTACACCTTC. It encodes CAISPSGGDYGYTF.

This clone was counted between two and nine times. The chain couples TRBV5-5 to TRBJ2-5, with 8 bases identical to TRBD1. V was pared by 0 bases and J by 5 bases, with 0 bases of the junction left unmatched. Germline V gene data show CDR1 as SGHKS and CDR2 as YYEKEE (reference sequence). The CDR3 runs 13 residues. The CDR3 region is CASSLAGGETQYF. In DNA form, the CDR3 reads TGTGCCAGCAGCTTGGCAGGGGGCGAGACCCAGTACTTC.